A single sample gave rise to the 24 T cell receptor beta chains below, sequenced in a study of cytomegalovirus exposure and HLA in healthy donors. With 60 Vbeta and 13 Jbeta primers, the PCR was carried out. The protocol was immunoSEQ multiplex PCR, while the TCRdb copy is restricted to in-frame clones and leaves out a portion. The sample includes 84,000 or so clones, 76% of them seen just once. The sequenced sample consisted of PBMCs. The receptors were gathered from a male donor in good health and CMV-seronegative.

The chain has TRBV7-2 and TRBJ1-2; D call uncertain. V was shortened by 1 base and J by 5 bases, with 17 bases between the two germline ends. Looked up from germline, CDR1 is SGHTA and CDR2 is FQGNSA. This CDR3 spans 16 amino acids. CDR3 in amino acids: CASSLGGEAWFYGYTF. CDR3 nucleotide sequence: TGTGCCAGCAGCTTAGGAGGAGAAGCATGGTTTTATGGCTACACCTTC.

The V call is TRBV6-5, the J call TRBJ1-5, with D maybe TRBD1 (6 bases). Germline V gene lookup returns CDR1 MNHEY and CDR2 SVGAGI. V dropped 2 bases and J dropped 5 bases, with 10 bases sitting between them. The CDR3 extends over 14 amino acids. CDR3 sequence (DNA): TGTGCCAGCAGTTACAACAGGGCGGATCAGCCCCAGCATTTT. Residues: CASSYNRADQPQHF.

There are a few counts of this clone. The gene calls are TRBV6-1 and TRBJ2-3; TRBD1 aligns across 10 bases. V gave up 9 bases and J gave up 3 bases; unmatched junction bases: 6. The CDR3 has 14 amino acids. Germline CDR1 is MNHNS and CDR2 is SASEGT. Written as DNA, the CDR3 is TGTGCCAGTAACCGGGACAGGGGTACAGATACGCAGTATTTT. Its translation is CASNRDRGTDTQYF.

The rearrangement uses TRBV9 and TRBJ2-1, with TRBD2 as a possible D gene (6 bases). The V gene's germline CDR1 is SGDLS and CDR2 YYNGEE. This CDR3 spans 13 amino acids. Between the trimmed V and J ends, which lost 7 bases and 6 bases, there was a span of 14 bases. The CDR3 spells CASGPGVTNEQFF. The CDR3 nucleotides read TGTGCCAGCGGCCCGGGGGTGACCAATGAGCAGTTCTTC.

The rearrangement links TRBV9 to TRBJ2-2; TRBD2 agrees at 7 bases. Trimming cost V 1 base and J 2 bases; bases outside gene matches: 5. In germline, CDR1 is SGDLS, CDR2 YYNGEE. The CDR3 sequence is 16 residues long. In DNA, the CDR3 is TGTGCCAGCAGCGTAAGCTCGGGAGGAAACACCGGGGAGCTGTTTTTT. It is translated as CASSVSSGGNTGELFF.

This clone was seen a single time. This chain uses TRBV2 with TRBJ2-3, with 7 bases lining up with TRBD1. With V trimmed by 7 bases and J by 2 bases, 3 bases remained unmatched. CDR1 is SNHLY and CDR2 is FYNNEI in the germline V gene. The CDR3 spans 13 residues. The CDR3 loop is CASTTGITDTQYF. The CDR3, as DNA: TGTGCCAGCACGACAGGGATCACAGATACGCAGTATTTT.

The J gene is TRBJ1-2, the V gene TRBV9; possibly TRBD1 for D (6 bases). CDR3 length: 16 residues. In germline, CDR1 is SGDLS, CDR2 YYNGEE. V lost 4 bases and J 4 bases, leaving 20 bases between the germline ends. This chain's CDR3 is CASSTVGQGSAYGYTF. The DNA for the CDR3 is TGTGCCAGCAGCACCGTAGGTCAGGGGAGCGCCTATGGCTACACCTTC. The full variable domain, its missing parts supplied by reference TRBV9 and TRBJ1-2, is DSGVTQTPKHLITATGQRVTLRCSPRSGDLSVYWYQQSLDQGLQFLIQYYNGEERAKGNILERFSAQQFPDLHSELNLSSLELGDSALYFCASSTVGQGSAYGYTFGSGTRLTVV.

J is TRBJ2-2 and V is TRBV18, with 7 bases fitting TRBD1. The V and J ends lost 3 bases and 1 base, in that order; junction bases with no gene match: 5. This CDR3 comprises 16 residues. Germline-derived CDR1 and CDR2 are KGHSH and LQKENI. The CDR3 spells CASSPYRGMNTGELFF. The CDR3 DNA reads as TGTGCCAGCTCACCCTACAGGGGAATGAACACCGGGGAGCTGTTTTTT.

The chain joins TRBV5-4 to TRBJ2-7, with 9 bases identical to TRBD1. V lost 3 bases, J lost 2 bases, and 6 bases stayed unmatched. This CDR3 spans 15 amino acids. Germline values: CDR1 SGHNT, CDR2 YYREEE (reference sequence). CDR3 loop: CASSSTGQGPYEQYF. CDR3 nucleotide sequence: TGTGCCAGCAGCTCAACGGGACAGGGCCCCTACGAGCAGTACTTC.

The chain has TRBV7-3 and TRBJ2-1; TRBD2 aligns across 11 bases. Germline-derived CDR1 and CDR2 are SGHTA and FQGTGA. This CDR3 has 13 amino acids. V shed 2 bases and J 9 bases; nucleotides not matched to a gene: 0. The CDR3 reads CASSLGTSGEQFF. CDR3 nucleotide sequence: TGTGCCAGCAGCTTAGGGACTAGCGGTGAGCAGTTCTTC.

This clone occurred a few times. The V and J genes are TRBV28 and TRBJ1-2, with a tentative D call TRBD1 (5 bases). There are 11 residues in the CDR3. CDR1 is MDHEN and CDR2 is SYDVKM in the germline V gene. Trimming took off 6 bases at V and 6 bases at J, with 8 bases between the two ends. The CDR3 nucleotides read TGTGCCAGCAGAGCGACAGATGGCTACACCTTC. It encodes CASRATDGYTF.

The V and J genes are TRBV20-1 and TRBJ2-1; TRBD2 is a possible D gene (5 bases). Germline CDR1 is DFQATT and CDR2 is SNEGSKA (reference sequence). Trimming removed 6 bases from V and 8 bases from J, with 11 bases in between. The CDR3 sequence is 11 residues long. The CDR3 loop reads CSAGKPHEQFF. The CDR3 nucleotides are TGCAGTGCCGGGAAACCTCATGAGCAGTTCTTC.

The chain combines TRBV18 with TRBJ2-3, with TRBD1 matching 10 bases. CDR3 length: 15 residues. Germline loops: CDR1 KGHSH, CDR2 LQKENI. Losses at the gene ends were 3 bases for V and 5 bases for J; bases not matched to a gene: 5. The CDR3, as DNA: TGTGCCAGCTCACCGCCGGGACAGGGGAGAGATACGCAGTATTTT. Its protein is CASSPPGQGRDTQYF. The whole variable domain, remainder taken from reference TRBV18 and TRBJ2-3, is NAGVMQNPRHLVRRRGQEARLRCSPMKGHSHVYWYRQLPEEGLKFMVYLQKENIIDESGMPKERFSAEFPKEGPSILRIQQVVRGDSAAYFCASSPPGQGRDTQYFGPGTRLTVL.

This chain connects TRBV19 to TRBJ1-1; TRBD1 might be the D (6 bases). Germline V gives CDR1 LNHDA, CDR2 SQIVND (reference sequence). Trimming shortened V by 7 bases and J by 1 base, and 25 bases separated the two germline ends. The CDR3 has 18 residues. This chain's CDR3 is CASTPIIKGQHTNTEAFF. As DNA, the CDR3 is TGTGCCAGTACTCCAATAATCAAAGGACAGCATACGAACACTGAAGCTTTCTTT.

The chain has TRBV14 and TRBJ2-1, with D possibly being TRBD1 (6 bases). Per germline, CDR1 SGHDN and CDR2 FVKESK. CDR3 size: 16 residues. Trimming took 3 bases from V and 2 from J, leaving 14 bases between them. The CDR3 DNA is TGTGCCAGCAGCCATTTAAGGGGGAGCACCTACAATGAGCAGTTCTTC. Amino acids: CASSHLRGSTYNEQFF. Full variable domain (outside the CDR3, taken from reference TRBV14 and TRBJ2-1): EAGVTQFPSHSVIEKGQTVTLRCDPISGHDNLYWYRRVMGKEIKFLLHFVKESKQDESGMPNNRFLAERTGGTYSTLKVQPAELEDSGVYFCASSHLRGSTYNEQFFGPGTRLTVL.

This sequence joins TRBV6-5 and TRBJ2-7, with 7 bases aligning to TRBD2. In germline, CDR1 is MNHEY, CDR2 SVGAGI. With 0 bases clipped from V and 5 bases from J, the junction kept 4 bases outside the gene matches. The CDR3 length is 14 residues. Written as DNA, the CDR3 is TGTGCCAGCAGTTACTCGACTAGCTTTGACGAGCAGTACTTC. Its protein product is CASSYSTSFDEQYF.

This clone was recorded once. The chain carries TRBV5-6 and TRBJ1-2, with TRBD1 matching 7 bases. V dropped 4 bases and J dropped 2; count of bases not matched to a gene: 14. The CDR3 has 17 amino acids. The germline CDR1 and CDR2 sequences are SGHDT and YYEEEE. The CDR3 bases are TGTGCCAGCAGCCCTCTCGGACAGGAACTAATAAACTATGGCTACACCTTC. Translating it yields CASSPLGQELINYGYTF.

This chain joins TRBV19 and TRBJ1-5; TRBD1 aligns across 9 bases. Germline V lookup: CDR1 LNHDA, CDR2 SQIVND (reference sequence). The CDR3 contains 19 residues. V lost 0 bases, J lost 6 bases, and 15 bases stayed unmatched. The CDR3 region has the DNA TGTGCCAGTAGTATAGAGGCTGGACAGGGGAAGAGACGGTTTCAGCCCCAGCATTTT. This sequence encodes CASSIEAGQGKRRFQPQHF.

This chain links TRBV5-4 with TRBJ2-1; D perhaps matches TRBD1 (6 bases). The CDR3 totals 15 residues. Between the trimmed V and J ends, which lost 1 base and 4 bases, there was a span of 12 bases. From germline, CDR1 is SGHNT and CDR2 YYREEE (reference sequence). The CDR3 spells CASSLTGNQYNEQFF. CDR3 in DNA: TGTGCCAGCAGCTTGACAGGGAATCAATACAATGAGCAGTTCTTC.

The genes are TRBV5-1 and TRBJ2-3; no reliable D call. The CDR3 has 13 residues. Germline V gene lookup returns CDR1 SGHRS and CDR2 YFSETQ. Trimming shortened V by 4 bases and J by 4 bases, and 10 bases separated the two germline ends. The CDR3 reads CASSVNPADTQYF. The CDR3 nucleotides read TGCGCCAGCAGCGTAAATCCCGCAGATACGCAGTATTTT. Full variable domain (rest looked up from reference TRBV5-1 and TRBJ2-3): KAGVTQTPRYLIKTRGQQVTLSCSPISGHRSVSWYQQTPGQGLQFLFEYFSETQRNKGNFPGRFSGRQFSNSRSEMNVSTLELGDSALYLCASSVNPADTQYFGPGTRLTVL.

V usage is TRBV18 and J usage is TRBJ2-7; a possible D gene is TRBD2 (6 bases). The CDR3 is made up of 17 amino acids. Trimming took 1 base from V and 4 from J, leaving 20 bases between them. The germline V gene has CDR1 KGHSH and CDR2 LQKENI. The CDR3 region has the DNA TGTGCCAGCTCACCACGGATATCGGCGGCGCGGGATTACGAGCAGTACTTC. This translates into CASSPRISAARDYEQYF. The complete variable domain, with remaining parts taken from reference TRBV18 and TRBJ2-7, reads NAGVMQNPRHLVRRRGQEARLRCSPMKGHSHVYWYRQLPEEGLKFMVYLQKENIIDESGMPKERFSAEFPKEGPSILRIQQVVRGDSAAYFCASSPRISAARDYEQYFGPGTRLTVT.

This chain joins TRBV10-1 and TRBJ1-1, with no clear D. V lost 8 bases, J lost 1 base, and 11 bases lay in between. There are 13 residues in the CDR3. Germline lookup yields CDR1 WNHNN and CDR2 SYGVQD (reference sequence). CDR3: CASLMPRNTEAFF. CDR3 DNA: TGCGCCAGCCTCATGCCCAGGAACACTGAAGCTTTCTTT.

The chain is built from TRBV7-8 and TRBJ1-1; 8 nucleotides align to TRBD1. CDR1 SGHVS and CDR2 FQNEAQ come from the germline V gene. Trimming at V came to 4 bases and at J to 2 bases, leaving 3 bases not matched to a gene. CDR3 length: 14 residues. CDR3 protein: CASSSGTGNTEAFF. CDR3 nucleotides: TGTGCCAGCAGCTCCGGGACAGGTAACACTGAAGCTTTCTTT.

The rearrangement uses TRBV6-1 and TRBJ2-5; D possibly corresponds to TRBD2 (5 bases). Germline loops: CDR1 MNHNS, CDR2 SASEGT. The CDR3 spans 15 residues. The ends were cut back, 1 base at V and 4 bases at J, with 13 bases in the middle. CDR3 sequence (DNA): TGTGCCAGCAGTGAAGGGCGAAGGGAGTCAGAGACCCAGTACTTC. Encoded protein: CASSEGRRESETQYF.